A selection of T cell receptor beta chains follows, all from one sample in a study of blood T cell repertoires in COVID-19. TCRdb's table, derived via immunoSEQ multiplex PCR, lists solely in-frame clones and lacks some. The sample has 270,000 or so clones, over 75% seen once. Source material: peripheral blood. These receptor sequences come from a human donor in a cohort sampled during active COVID-19. The CDR3 runs from the conserved cysteine through the conserved F or W. A D gene is named only where the DNA matches it firmly. A row's size may be missing; if present it is once, few, many or a size class.

J gene | clone size | D gene | V gene | CDR3 DNA | CDR3 protein
TRBJ1-2 | - | - | TRBV19 | TGTGCCAGTAGTATCGTGGGGGCTGGTGACTATGGCTACACCTTC | CASSIVGAGDYGYTF
TRBJ2-5 | - | TRBD1 | TRBV7-9 | TGTGCCAGCAGCTTATGGGACAGGGGGAGAGAGACCCAGTACTTC | CASSLWDRGRETQYF
TRBJ1-1 | - | - | TRBV6-5 | TGTGCCAGCAGGTCTCAGGGTAATGAAGCTTTCTTT | CASRSQGNEAFF
TRBJ1-5 | few | - | TRBV5-6 | TGTGCCAGCAACTCGGGAGGGTTAAACCAGCCCCAGCATTTT | CASNSGGLNQPQHF
TRBJ2-5 | - | - | TRBV3-1/TRBV3-2 | TGTGCCAGCAGCCTAGCCCCCTACCAAGAGACCCAGTACTTC | CASSLAPYQETQYF
TRBJ2-2 | - | TRBD1 | TRBV27 | TGTGCCAGTCGGGACAGTTTGAACACCGGGGAGCTGTTTTTT | CASRDSLNTGELFF
TRBJ2-3 | - | - | TRBV6-5 | TGTGCCGGCAGGACGGCAGGGACAGATACGCAGTATTTT | CAGRTAGTDTQYF
TRBJ1-1 | - | TRBD1 | TRBV6-5 | TGTGCCAGCAGTTCAGGGGGCCGAACTGAAGCTTTCTTT | CASSSGGRTEAFF
TRBJ2-3 | - | - | TRBV19 | TGTGCCAGCAGACGCAGGGGCCCGACAGATACGCAGTATTTT | CASRRRGPTDTQYF
TRBJ1-1 | - | - | TRBV19 | TGTGCCAGTAGTACCCCTTCGGGGGGCCGCGATGAAGCTTTCTTT | CASSTPSGGRDEAFF
TRBJ2-5 | - | - | TRBV19 | TGTGCCAGTAGTATACAGAGACAAGGGTCGGGGGACCAGTACTTC | CASSIQRQGSGDQYF
TRBJ2-7 | - | TRBD1 | TRBV7-9 | TGTGCCAGCAGCCGTACGGACAGGAACTACGAGCAGTACTTC | CASSRTDRNYEQYF
TRBJ2-6 | - | - | TRBV5-5 | TGTGCCAGCAGCTTGGAAAGGGACACCTTTTTTGGGGCCAACGTCCTGACTTTC | CASSLERDTFFGANVLTF
TRBJ2-5 | - | TRBD1 | TRBV19 | TGTGCCAGTAAAGACAGGGGGCTAGAGACCCAGTACTTC | CASKDRGLETQYF
TRBJ2-1 | - | TRBD2 | TRBV3-1/TRBV3-2 | TGTGCCAGCAGCCTCCCGGGACTAGGGGTGAATGAGCAGTTCTTC | CASSLPGLGVNEQFF
TRBJ2-5 | - | - | TRBV24-1 | TGTGCCACCTCCGGGGGGCGGGAGACCCAGTACTTC | CATSGGRETQYF
TRBJ1-1 | - | - | TRBV5-1 | TGCGCCAGCAGCTTGAACAGGAACACTGAAGCTTTCTTT | CASSLNRNTEAFF
TRBJ1-2 | - | - | TRBV5-1 | TGCGCCAGCAGCGAGGGACAACTACGCTACACCTTC | CASSEGQLRYTF
TRBJ2-3 | - | TRBD2 | TRBV6-4 | TGTGCCAGCTACCCCGCGACTAGCGGGGGAAGTACTAGCACAGATACGCAGTATTTT | CASYPATSGGSTSTDTQYF
TRBJ1-1 | - | TRBD1 | TRBV5-5 | TGTGCCAGCAGCTTGGGGTCAGGGGGGAACACTGAAGCTTTCTTT | CASSLGSGGNTEAFF
TRBJ2-1 | - | TRBD2 | TRBV4-2 | TGTGCCAGCAGCCGGGCTGGCGGGAGGGCCGCCAATGAGCAGTTCTTC | CASSRAGGRAANEQFF
TRBJ2-1 | - | - | TRBV5-1 | TGCGCCAGCACCCTTGGGGGCGGGAGTAATGAGCAGTTCTTC | CASTLGGGSNEQFF